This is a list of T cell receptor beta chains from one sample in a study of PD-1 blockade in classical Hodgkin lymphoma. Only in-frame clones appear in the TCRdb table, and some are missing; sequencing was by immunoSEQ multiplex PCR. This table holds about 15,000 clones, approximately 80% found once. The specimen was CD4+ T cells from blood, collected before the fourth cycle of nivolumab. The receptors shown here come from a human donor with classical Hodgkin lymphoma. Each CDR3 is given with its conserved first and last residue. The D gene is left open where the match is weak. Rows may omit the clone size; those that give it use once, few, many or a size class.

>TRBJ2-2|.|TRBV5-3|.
CARSFRSGGELFF
TGTGCCAGAAGCTTTAGGTCGGGCGGGGAGCTGTTTTTT
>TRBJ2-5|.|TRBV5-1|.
CASSLVETQYF
TGCGCCAGCAGCTTGGTTGAGACCCAGTACTTC
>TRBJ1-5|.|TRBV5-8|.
CASMGLSNQPQHF
TGTGCCAGCATGGGGTTGAGCAATCAGCCCCAGCATTTT
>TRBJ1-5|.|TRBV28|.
CASSDPFGQPQHF
TGTGCCAGCAGTGACCCGTTTGGTCAGCCCCAGCATTTT
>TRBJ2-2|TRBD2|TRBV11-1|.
CASSLAGGWTGELFF
TGTGCCAGCAGTTTAGCGGGAGGGTGGACCGGGGAGCTGTTTTTT
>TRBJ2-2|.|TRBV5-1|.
CASSLGQAGGELFF
TGCGCCAGCAGCTTGGGCCAGGCGGGCGGGGAGCTGTTTTTT
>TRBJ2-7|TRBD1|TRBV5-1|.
CASSSGDRVYEQYF
TGCGCCAGCAGCTCAGGGGACAGGGTCTACGAGCAGTACTTC
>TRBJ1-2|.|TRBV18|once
CASSPLATSDGYTF
TGTGCCAGCTCACCCCTTGCGACTTCGGATGGCTACACCTTC
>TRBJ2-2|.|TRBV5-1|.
CASSLVSTTGELFF
TGCGCCAGCAGCTTGGTTTCGACAACCGGGGAGCTGTTTTTT
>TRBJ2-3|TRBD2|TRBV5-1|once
CASSAGLAGAPWYF
TGCGCCAGCAGCGCCGGACTAGCGGGGGCGCCGTGGTATTTT
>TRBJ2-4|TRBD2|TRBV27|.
CASSPRGGPAKNIQYF
TGTGCCAGCAGTCCCCGGGGAGGGCCAGCCAAAAACATTCAGTACTTC
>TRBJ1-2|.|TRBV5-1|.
CASSLSIANYGYTF
TGCGCCAGCAGCTTGTCGATAGCTAACTATGGCTACACCTTC
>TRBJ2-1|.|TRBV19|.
CASSIEAGKGSSYNEQFF
TGTGCCAGTAGTATAGAGGCCGGGAAAGGTAGCTCCTACAATGAGCAGTTCTTC
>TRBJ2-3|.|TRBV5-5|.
CASSWGYTQYF
TGTGCCAGCAGCTGGGGGTATACGCAGTATTTT
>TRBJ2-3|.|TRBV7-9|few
CASSARLVDTQYF
TGTGCCAGCAGCGCCCGACTAGTGGATACGCAGTATTTT
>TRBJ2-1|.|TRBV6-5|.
CASSHLGNEQFF
TGTGCCAGCAGCCACCTGGGAAATGAGCAGTTCTTC
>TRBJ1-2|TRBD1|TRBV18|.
CASSPPDRGFYGYTF
TGTGCCAGCTCACCACCTGACAGGGGATTTTATGGCTACACCTTC
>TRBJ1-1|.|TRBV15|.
CATSSARTEAFF
TGTGCCACCAGCAGCGCGCGGACTGAAGCTTTCTTT
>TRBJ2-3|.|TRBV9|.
CASSVGPGLTTDTQYF
TGTGCCAGCAGCGTAGGCCCGGGTCTTACCACAGATACGCAGTATTTT
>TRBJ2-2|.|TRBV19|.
CASKENTGELFF
TGTGCCAGTAAAGAGAATACCGGGGAGCTGTTTTTT
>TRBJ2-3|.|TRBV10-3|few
CAISALATDTQYF
TGTGCCATCAGTGCGCTAGCAACAGATACGCAGTATTTT
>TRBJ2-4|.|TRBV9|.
CASSVEPGVAKNIQYF
TGTGCCAGCAGCGTAGAACCGGGGGTAGCCAAAAACATTCAGTACTTC
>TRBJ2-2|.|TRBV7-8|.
CASSPQARGNTGELFF
TGTGCCAGCAGCCCCCAGGCCAGGGGGAACACCGGGGAGCTGTTTTTT
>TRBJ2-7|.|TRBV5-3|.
CARSLAQLQAAGAYEQYF
TGTGCCAGAAGCTTGGCTCAATTACAGGCTGCAGGGGCCTACGAGCAGTACTTC
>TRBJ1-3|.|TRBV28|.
CASRSDATAWGTIYF
TGTGCCAGCAGATCTGACGCGACGGCCTGGGGCACCATATATTTT
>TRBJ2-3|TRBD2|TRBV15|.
CATSRLGLAGTDTQYF
TGTGCCACCAGCAGACTTGGACTAGCGGGCACAGATACGCAGTATTTT
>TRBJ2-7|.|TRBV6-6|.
CASSNQKGTYEQYF
TGTGCCAGCAGTAATCAGAAAGGGACCTACGAGCAGTACTTC
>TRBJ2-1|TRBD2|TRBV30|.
CAWSLTGLAGGNEQFF
TGTGCCTGGAGTCTGACGGGACTAGCGGGAGGAAATGAGCAGTTCTTC
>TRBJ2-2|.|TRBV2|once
CASSGTTNTGELFF
TGTGCCAGCAGTGGGACTACGAACACCGGGGAGCTGTTTTTT
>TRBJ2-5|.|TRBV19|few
CASRLQGSETQYF
TGTGCCAGTAGATTACAGGGATCCGAGACCCAGTACTTC
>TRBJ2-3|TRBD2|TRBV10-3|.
CAISGDSASGNTDTQYF
TGTGCCATCAGTGGCGATTCGGCTAGCGGAAACACAGATACGCAGTATTTT
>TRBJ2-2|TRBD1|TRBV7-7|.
CASSPGTGVAGELFF
TGTGCTAGCAGCCCCGGGACAGGGGTGGCGGGGGAGCTGTTTTTT
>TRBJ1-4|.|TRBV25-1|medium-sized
CASRNSGEKLFF
TGTGCCAGCCGGAACAGCGGAGAAAAACTGTTTTTT
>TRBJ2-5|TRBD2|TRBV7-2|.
CASSPDSGSYGTQYF
TGTGCCAGCAGCCCTGATAGCGGGAGTTACGGGACCCAGTACTTC
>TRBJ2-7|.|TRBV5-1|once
CASNGAGTAGAYEQYF
TGCGCCAGCAACGGAGCCGGGACAGCGGGAGCCTACGAGCAGTACTTC
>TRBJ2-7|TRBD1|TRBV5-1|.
CASSYWTGGLYEQYF
TGCGCCAGCAGCTACTGGACAGGGGGTCTCTACGAGCAGTACTTC
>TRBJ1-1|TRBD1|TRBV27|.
CASRSGQVNTEAFF
TGTGCCAGCAGATCGGGACAGGTGAACACTGAAGCTTTCTTT
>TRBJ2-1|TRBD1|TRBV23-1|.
CASSPRPTGTGVYNEQFF
TGCGCCAGCAGTCCTCGACCGACCGGGACAGGGGTTTACAATGAGCAGTTCTTC
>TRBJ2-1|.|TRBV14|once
CASSQGRGPLYNEQFF
TGTGCCAGCAGCCAAGGACGGGGACCTCTGTACAATGAGCAGTTCTTC
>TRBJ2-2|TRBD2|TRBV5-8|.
CASGLAELPLTGELFF
TGTGCCAGTGGACTAGCGGAGCTACCTCTGACCGGGGAGCTGTTTTTT
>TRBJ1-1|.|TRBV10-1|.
CASSYSGEAFF
TGCGCCAGCAGTTATAGTGGAGAAGCTTTCTTT
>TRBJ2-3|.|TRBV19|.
CASSLRITDTQYF
TGTGCCAGTAGTTTACGGATCACAGATACGCAGTATTTT
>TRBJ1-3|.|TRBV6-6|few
CASSWAVNSGNTIYF
TGTGCCAGCAGTTGGGCTGTGAACTCTGGAAACACCATATATTTT
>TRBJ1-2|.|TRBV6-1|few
CASILGRGANYGYTF
TGTGCCAGCATCCTCGGGCGGGGAGCTAACTATGGCTACACCTTC
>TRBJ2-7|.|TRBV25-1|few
CASSESPQSYEQYF
TGTGCCAGCAGTGAAAGTCCTCAGTCCTACGAGCAGTACTTC
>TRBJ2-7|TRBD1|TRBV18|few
CASSPGQSSYEQYF
TGTGCCAGCTCACCGGGACAGAGCTCCTACGAGCAGTACTTC
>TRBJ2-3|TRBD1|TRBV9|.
CASSAAPTGRTDTQYF
TGTGCCAGCAGCGCAGCACCGACAGGGCGTACAGATACGCAGTATTTT
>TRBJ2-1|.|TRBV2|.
CASSNYNEQFF
TGTGCCAGCAGTAACTACAATGAGCAGTTCTTC
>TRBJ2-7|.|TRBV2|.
CASRGGASGVSLYEQYF
TGTGCCAGCAGGGGGGGGGCATCAGGGGTCTCCCTCTACGAGCAGTACTTC
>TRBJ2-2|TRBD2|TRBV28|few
CASRPTGTRNTGELFF
TGTGCCAGCAGGCCCACCGGGACTAGGAACACCGGGGAGCTGTTTTTT
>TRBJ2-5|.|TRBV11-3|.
CASSLGGQRQETQYF
TGTGCCAGCAGCCTAGGCGGACAGAGACAAGAGACCCAGTACTTC
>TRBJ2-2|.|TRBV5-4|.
CASSLGTSVTGELFF
TGTGCCAGCAGCTTGGGGACCTCGGTCACCGGGGAGCTGTTTTTT
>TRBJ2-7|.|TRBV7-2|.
CASSRPGTATYEQYF
TGTGCCAGCAGCCGTCCCGGGACGGCGACCTACGAGCAGTACTTC